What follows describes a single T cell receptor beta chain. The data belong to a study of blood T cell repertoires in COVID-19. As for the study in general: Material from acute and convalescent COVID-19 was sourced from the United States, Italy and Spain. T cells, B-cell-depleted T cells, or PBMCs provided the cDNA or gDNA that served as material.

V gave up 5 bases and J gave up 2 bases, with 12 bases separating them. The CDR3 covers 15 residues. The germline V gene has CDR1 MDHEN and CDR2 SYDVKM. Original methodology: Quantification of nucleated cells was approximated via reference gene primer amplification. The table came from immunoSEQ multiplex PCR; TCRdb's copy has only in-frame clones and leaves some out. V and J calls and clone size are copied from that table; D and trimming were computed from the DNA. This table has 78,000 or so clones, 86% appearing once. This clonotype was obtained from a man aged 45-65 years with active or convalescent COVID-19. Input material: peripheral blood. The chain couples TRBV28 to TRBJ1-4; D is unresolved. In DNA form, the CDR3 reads TGTGCCAGCAGTACCCCGGGATGGACTAATGAAAAACTGTTTTTT. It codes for CASSTPGWTNEKLFF.